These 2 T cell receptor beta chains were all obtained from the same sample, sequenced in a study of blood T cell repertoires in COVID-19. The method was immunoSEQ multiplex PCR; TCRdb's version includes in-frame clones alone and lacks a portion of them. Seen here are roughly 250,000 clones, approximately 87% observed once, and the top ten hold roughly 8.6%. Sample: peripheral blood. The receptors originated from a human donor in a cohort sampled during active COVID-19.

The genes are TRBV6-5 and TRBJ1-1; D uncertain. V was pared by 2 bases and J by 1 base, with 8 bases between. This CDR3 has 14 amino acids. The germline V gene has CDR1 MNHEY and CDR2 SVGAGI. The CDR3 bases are TGTGCCAGCAGTTACGTTAAAGCGAACACTGAAGCTTTCTTT. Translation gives CASSYVKANTEAFF.

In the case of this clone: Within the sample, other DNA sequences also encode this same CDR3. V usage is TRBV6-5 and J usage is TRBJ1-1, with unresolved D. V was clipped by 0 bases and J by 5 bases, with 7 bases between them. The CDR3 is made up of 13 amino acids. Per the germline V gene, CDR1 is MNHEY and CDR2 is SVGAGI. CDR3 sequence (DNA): TGTGCCAGCAGTTACTCCACTGGTACTGAAGCTTTCTTT. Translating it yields CASSYSTGTEAFF.